The following is a TCR beta chain sequence with its context. Its antigen remains unknown. This sample is drawn from a study of CD8 T cells in Susac syndrome. Study-wide points: The study conceded that relatively few individuals underwent its TCR sequencing and HLA analysis.

CD8+ and CD4+ blood T cells underwent TCR beta sequencing. FACS was used to enrich TEMRA cells, whereas the CD8+ and CD4+ T cells were obtained by negative isolation. This CDR3 has 12 amino acids. The ends were cut back, 6 bases at V and 6 bases at J, with 12 bases in the middle. Germline assignment: CDR1 DFQATT and CDR2 SNEGSKA (reference sequence). It was with random hexamers that roughly 0.5 to 1 ug RNA was reverse transcribed. Multiplex immunoSEQ PCR targeted 54 Vbeta and 13 Jbeta TCR beta segments. In TCRdb, the immunoSEQ multiplex PCR reads were re-called with MiXCR into one record per CDR3 protein. Among tens of thousands of distinct CDR3 sequences, around nine tenths were seen once, and the ten largest hold about 0.47%.

The TCR sequence derives from a human donor with multiple sclerosis. This chain joins TRBV20-1 and TRBJ2-1; no firm D call. The sequenced sample consisted of CD8+ T cells from PBMCs. The CDR3 loop is CSADLEANEQFF. For the CDR3, the DNA is TGCAGTGCGGACCTAGAGGCCAATGAGCAGTTCTTC.